This record concerns one TCR beta chain sequence. Its antigen is undetermined. This entry comes from a study of cytomegalovirus exposure and HLA in healthy donors. Whole-study results and caveats: In a later analysis, parvovirus B19, influenza, CMV and Epstein-Barr virus appeared linked to several top co-occurrence clusters.

PCR employed 60 Vbeta and 13 Jbeta primers. Some clones are missing from TCRdb's copy, which holds only in-frame ones; the method was immunoSEQ multiplex PCR. This sample yields 150,000 to 200,000 clones, of which around 80% are seen a single time; approximately 6.5% belongs to the top ten. The CDR3 covers 15 residues. Germline CDR1 and CDR2: SGDLS and YYNGEE. Trimming removed 3 bases from V and 4 bases from J; junction bases left unmatched: 8. The specimen was PBMCs. The TCR comes from a male donor in good health and CMV-seropositive. The J gene is TRBJ1-1, the V gene TRBV9, with 8 bases that match TRBD1. CDR3 in amino acids: CASSARGRGGTEAFF. CDR3 DNA sequence: TGTGCCAGCAGCGCCAGGGGGCGCGGGGGCACTGAAGCTTTCTTT. The complete variable domain, with remaining parts taken from reference TRBV9 and TRBJ1-1, reads DSGVTQTPKHLITATGQRVTLRCSPRSGDLSVYWYQQSLDQGLQFLIQYYNGEERAKGNILERFSAQQFPDLHSELNLSSLELGDSALYFCASSARGRGGTEAFFGQGTRLTVV.